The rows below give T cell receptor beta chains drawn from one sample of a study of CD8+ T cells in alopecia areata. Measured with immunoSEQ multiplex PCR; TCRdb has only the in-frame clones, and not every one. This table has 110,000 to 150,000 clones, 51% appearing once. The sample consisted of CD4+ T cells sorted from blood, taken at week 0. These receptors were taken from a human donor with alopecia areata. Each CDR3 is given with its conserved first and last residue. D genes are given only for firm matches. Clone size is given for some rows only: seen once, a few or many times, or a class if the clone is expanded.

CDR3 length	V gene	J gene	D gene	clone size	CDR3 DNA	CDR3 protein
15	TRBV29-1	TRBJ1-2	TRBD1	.	TGCAGCGTTGATGGAGTGGCAGGGGGAGACTATGGCTACACCTTC	CSVDGVAGGDYGYTF
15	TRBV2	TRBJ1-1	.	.	TGTGCCAGCAGTCCGACGGGTAGGACTAACACTGAAGCTTTCTTT	CASSPTGRTNTEAFF
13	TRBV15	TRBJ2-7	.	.	TGTGCCACCAGCACTCCGGGAGAAGACGAGCAGTACTTC	CATSTPGEDEQYF
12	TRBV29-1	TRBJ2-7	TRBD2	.	TGCAGCGCCCGCGGGGGGCCCTACGAGCAGTACTTC	CSARGGPYEQYF
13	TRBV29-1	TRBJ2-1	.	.	TGCAGCGTTGGGGGGTGGTCTTACAATGAGCAGTTCTTC	CSVGGWSYNEQFF
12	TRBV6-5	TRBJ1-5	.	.	TGTGCCAGCACCTCAGGGGATCAGCCCCAGCATTTT	CASTSGDQPQHF
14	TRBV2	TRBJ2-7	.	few	TGTGCCAGCAGCGCCGATTGGACAGCTCACGAGCAGTACTTC	CASSADWTAHEQYF
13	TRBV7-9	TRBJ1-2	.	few	TGTGCCAGCAGCCCGGGACATTGGGGTGGCTACACCTTC	CASSPGHWGGYTF
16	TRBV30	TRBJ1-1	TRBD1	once	TGTGCCTGGAGTCCGCTCCGACAGGGGGGGAACACTGAAGCTTTCTTT	CAWSPLRQGGNTEAFF
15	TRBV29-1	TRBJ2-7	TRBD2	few	TGCAGCGTGCAACTTAGCGGGAGCCGGCGGCTCGAGCAGTACTTC	CSVQLSGSRRLEQYF
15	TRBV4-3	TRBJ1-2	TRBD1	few	TGCGCCAGCAGCCCTTCTGGGACAGTCAACTATGGCTACACCTTC	CASSPSGTVNYGYTF
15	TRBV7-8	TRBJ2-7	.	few	TGTGCCAGCAGCTTAATCAGGGGCATGCTGGACGAGCAGTACTTC	CASSLIRGMLDEQYF
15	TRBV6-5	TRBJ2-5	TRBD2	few	TGTGCCAGCAGGAGATTTAGCGGGAGTAGGGAGACCCAGTACTTC	CASRRFSGSRETQYF
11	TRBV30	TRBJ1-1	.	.	TGTGCCTGGATGGAGTACCTAGGAGCTTTCTTT	CAWMEYLGAFF
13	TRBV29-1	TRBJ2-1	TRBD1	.	TGCAGCGGGGCGGGACAGGGGGCTTTTGAGCAGTTCTTC	CSGAGQGAFEQFF
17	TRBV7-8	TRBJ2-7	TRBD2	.	TGTGCCAGCAGAGGCGCGACTAGCGGGAGCTTTCTCTACGAGCAGTACTTC	CASRGATSGSFLYEQYF
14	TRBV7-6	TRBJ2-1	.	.	TGTGCCAGCAGCTTAGGGGAAACCTACAATGAGCAGTTCTTC	CASSLGETYNEQFF
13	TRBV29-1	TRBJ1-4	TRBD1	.	TGCAGCGTCGGCGGACAGGGGAGTGAAAAACTGTTTTTT	CSVGGQGSEKLFF
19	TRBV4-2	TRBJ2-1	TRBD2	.	TGTGCCAGCAGCCAAGTGGGTGTTAGCGGGGACTTCCAATACAATGAGCAGTTCTTC	CASSQVGVSGDFQYNEQFF
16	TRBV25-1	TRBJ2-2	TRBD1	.	TGTGCCAGCAGTCCAGACAGGGGATGGGACACCGGGGAGCTGTTTTTT	CASSPDRGWDTGELFF
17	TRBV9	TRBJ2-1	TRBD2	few	TGTGCCAGCAGCCCGAGATGGACTAGCGGCTCCTACAATGAGCAGTTCTTC	CASSPRWTSGSYNEQFF
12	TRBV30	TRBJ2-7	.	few	TGTGCCTGGAGGGGAGGTGCGGACGAGCAGTACTTC	CAWRGGADEQYF
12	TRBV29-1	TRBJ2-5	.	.	TGCAGCGTGCGAACTAGTCAGGAGACCCAGTACTTC	CSVRTSQETQYF
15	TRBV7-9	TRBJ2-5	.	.	TGTGCCAGCAGCTTTAGGGGTGGGGGCCAAGAGACCCAGTACTTC	CASSFRGGGQETQYF
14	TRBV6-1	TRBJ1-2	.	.	TGTGCCAGTGCTGAAGGCTCCCACGACTCTGGCTACACCTTC	CASAEGSHDSGYTF
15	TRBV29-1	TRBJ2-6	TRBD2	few	TGCAGCGTTGCGGGGGGGCCCTCTGGGGCCAACGTCCTGACTTTC	CSVAGGPSGANVLTF
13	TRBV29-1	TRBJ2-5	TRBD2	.	TGCAGCGTTAGGACTAGCGGGAGGGAGACCCAGTACTTC	CSVRTSGRETQYF
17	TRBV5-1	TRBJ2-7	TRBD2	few	TGCGCCAGCAGCTTGGACGGAGGACTAGCGGGAGCGACCGAGCAGTACTTC	CASSLDGGLAGATEQYF
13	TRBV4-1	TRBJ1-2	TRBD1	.	TGCGCCAGCAGCCGCTCGGACAGGGTTGGCTACACCTTC	CASSRSDRVGYTF
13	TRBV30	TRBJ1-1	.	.	TGTGCCTGGAGTGCTTCGGGGAACACTGAAGCTTTCTTT	CAWSASGNTEAFF
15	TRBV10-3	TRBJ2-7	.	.	TGTGCCATCAGTGAGGACAGCCCAACGGGACGCGAGCAGTACTTC	CAISEDSPTGREQYF
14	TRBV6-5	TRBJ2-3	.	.	TGTGCCAGCAGTTCCGCAGGTCGCACAGATACGCAGTATTTT	CASSSAGRTDTQYF
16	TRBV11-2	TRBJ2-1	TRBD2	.	TGTGCCAGCAGCCGTTCTATGGCGGGAGCCTACAATGAGCAGTTCTTC	CASSRSMAGAYNEQFF